Listed here is a single TCR beta chain. This entry is derived from a study of lymphopenia after photon versus proton radiotherapy. Sequencing was performed with immunoSEQ multiplex PCR; in TCRdb, only in-frame clones are kept and a portion is missing. The sample contains approximately 35,000 clones, roughly 90% of which appear only once. This CDR3 contains 16 residues. V was trimmed by 3 bases and J by 0 bases, leaving 16 bases between them. Germline CDR1 is GTSNPN and CDR2 is SVGIG (reference sequence). This TCR came from a woman in her forties or fifties with pancreatic cancer. V gene TRBV30 combines with J gene TRBJ2-3; either TRBD1 or TRBD2 may fit D (5 bases each). Here the sequenced sample was peripheral blood, taken from a patient treated with photon-based radiotherapy. Here the CDR3 reads CAWSPGAPPSTDTQYF. The DNA for the CDR3 is TGTGCCTGGAGCCCCGGGGCTCCTCCGAGCACAGATACGCAGTATTTT.